Sequencing of this T cell receptor beta chain was carried out in a study of T cell responses to AZD1222 COVID-19 vaccine. On the study more broadly: Samples with a second dose at about 4 or about 12 weeks were pooled together.

Data came from immunoSEQ multiplex PCR; TCRdb stores just in-frame clones and leaves some out. The sample holds roughly 120,000 clones, 65% to 85% seen once. Points from the study as a whole: Spike-specific TCR breadth and depth rose after two AZD1222 doses. In the spike-specific TCR repertoire, nearly half reportedly target unmutated variant regions. Among the donors, most were white British and more were female, and clonal diversity was possibly underestimated.

This clone was recorded only once. Its antigen is currently unknown. The receptor's source is an adult in good health. The sample consisted of peripheral blood, taken on day 0 of AZD1222 vaccination.

This CDR3 is CASSPQTASNEKLFF. The CDR3 DNA is TGTGCCAGCTCACCACAAACGGCATCTAATGAAAAACTGTTTTTT. The rearrangement joins TRBV18 to TRBJ1-4; no reliable D call. Germline lookup yields CDR1 KGHSH and CDR2 LQKENI. The CDR3 consists of 15 residues. Trimming stripped 1 base from V and 3 bases from J, with 9 bases between.